A single sample gave rise to the 11 T cell receptor beta chains below, sequenced in a study of beta chain features in type 1 diabetes. Notes on the study in general: All four CD4+ subsets of Type 1 diabetes patients contained TCRB CDR3s that were moderately but significantly shorter.

Which antigens these TCRs recognize remains unknown. The isolated RNA, all of it, was reverse transcribed, so expressed TCRB transcripts were what got sequenced. The method was immunoSEQ multiplex PCR; TCRdb's version includes in-frame clones alone and lacks a portion of them. The table lists around 180,000 clones, approximately 8.1% of them singletons, with 0.5% in the top ten. Sequenced material: central memory CD4+ T cells from blood. These receptors were taken from a man aged 18 to 29 with type 1 diabetes.

The table lists this clone with many counts. The V gene is TRBV27, the J gene TRBJ2-1; a weak D match, TRBD2 (5 bases). Germline assignment: CDR1 MNHEY and CDR2 SMNVEV (reference sequence). Trimming cost V 4 bases and J 7 bases, with 14 bases left between them. This CDR3 has 14 amino acids. CDR3: CASSSSWLANEQFF. In DNA form, the CDR3 reads TGTGCCAGCAGTTCCTCCTGGCTAGCTAATGAGCAGTTCTTC.

This clone appeared a few times. The CDR3 loop reads CSVGVSGTGVAFF. The CDR3 bases are TGCAGCGTTGGGGTCTCCGGGACAGGGGTGGCTTTCTTT. The chain joins TRBV29-1 to TRBJ1-1, with TRBD1 matching 10 bases. V gave up 4 bases and J gave up 11 bases; unmatched junction bases: 10. This CDR3 contains 13 residues. CDR1 and CDR2 (germline): SQVTM, ANQGSEA.

This clone was seen only a few times. The chain combines TRBV18 with TRBJ1-5, with 10 bases lining up with TRBD1. With 3 bases clipped from V and 5 bases from J, the junction kept 4 bases outside the gene matches. Per germline, CDR1 KGHSH and CDR2 LQKENI. CDR3 length equals 15 residues. For the CDR3, the DNA is TGTGCCAGCTCACCTACAGGGACAGGGGATCAGCCCCAGCATTTT. As protein: CASSPTGTGDQPQHF.

V usage is TRBV19 and J usage is TRBJ2-3, with TRBD1 as a possible D gene (6 bases). The CDR3 runs 16 residues. V lost 7 bases and J lost 2, with 19 bases in between. Germline CDR1 reads LNHDA; CDR2 reads SQIVND (reference sequence). Here the CDR3 DNA reads TGTGCCAGTACACCAGGGGACCGCACCTACACAGATACGCAGTATTTT. Protein: CASTPGDRTYTDTQYF.

Here the CDR3 reads CARRSVVPNYGYTF. The DNA of the CDR3 is TGTGCCAGGCGGTCTGTTGTCCCTAACTATGGCTACACCTTC. The J gene is TRBJ1-2, the V gene TRBV25-1, with D uncertain. Trimming cost V 9 bases and J 0 bases, with 14 bases left between them. The CDR3 is made up of 14 amino acids. Germline lookup yields CDR1 MGHDK and CDR2 SYGVNS.

As for this clone: In the same sample, other DNA sequences code for this CDR3. The rearrangement uses TRBV4-1 and TRBJ1-1; tentative D call: TRBD1 (5 bases). CDR1 is MGHRA, CDR2 YSYEKL, per germline. The V end lost 0 bases, the J end lost 2 bases, and 13 bases lay between the germline ends. This CDR3 region has 16 residues. CDR3 residues: CASSQDPQGANTEAFF. In DNA form, the CDR3 reads TGCGCCAGCAGCCAAGATCCTCAAGGGGCCAACACTGAAGCTTTCTTT.

This clone turned up a few times. V and J are TRBV18 and TRBJ2-2; TRBD2 matches 10 bases. The CDR3 has 16 residues. Germline V gene lookup returns CDR1 KGHSH and CDR2 LQKENI. With 6 bases clipped from V and 6 bases from J, the junction kept 10 bases outside the gene matches. Written as DNA, the CDR3 is TGTGCCAGCTCGTGGAATAGCGGGAGGCCTGCCGGGGAGCTGTTTTTT. Translating gives CASSWNSGRPAGELFF.

The rearrangement links TRBV11-2 to TRBJ2-1; 7 nucleotides line up with TRBD1. The germline V gene has CDR1 SGHAT and CDR2 FQNNGV. This CDR3 is 13 amino acids long. J was trimmed by 5 bases and V by 6 bases; bases with no gene match: 4. The CDR3 nucleotides are TGTGCCAGCAGGGGGACAGCCCACAATGAGCAGTTCTTC. Protein sequence: CASRGTAHNEQFF.

This clone was observed a handful of times. The chain joins TRBV6-5 to TRBJ2-2; tentatively, D is TRBD2 (5 bases). V lost 0 bases and J 7 bases, leaving 15 bases between the germline ends. The CDR3 contains 16 residues. The germline V gene has CDR1 MNHEY and CDR2 SVGAGI. The CDR3 DNA is TGTGCCAGCAGTTACTCGAGCATCGGCGGGCGCGGGGAGCTGTTTTTT. It specifies CASSYSSIGGRGELFF.

The sample holds a few counts of this clone. The genes are TRBV28 and TRBJ2-3; perhaps TRBD2 as D (6 bases). The CDR3 covers 13 residues. The ends were cut back, 6 bases at V and 1 base at J, with 8 bases in the middle. Germline V lookup: CDR1 MDHEN, CDR2 SYDVKM. CDR3 nucleotide sequence: TGTGCCAGCAGACGCGGGGGCACAGATACGCAGTATTTT. Translated: CASRRGGTDTQYF.

This clone was seen more than once but under ten times. This chain links TRBV29-1 with TRBJ2-7, with D tentatively TRBD1 (5 bases). Germline assignment: CDR1 SQVTM and CDR2 ANQGSEA. The V and J ends lost 6 bases and 5 bases respectively, with 17 bases between them. CDR3 length: 13 amino acids. CDR3 sequence (DNA): TGCAGCGTGGACGGGCACCTAGGGGACGAGCAGTACTTC. Its translation: CSVDGHLGDEQYF.